This T cell receptor (beta chain) is from a study of blood T cell repertoires in COVID-19. V trimming: 8 bases; J trimming: 9 bases; junction bases outside the gene matches: 16. Germline V gene lookup returns CDR1 MNHEY and CDR2 SVGAGI. This CDR3 spans 15 amino acids. In the authors' methods: Estimates of nucleated cell counts were drawn from the amplification of reference gene primers. Clones were sequenced by immunoSEQ multiplex PCR, and TCRdb holds only the in-frame ones, with some missing. From that table come the V and J calls and clone size; the DNA was used to work out D and trimming. Among roughly 250,000 clones listed, roughly 82% were seen once.

The sequencing sample was made of peripheral blood. The sequence came from an elderly woman with active or convalescent COVID-19. The V and J genes are TRBV6-5 and TRBJ2-7, with 10 bases lining up with TRBD2. The DNA for the CDR3 is TGTGCCAGCGGATTAGCGGGAGGAGGCCTTACGGTGCAGTACTTC. Amino acid sequence: CASGLAGGGLTVQYF.